This paragraph reports one T cell receptor beta chain. The antigen remains unidentified. This record comes from a study of cytomegalovirus exposure and HLA in healthy donors. Vbeta (60) and Jbeta (13) primers were used in the PCR. Only in-frame clones appear in the TCRdb table, and some are missing; sequencing was by immunoSEQ multiplex PCR. Of under 90,000 clones listed, about 79% were seen once; the top ten hold 7% to 8.5%. Study-wide points: A missense variant in DCLRE1C was later tied to TCR beta V- and J-gene trimming.

CDR3 length: 15 amino acids. Germline V CDR1 and CDR2: SGHTA, FQGTGA. Trimming stripped 6 bases from V and 4 bases from J, with 16 bases between. Nominally healthy donors provided the samples, though records likely missed some immune exposures. This chain joins TRBV7-3 and TRBJ2-1; a possible D gene is TRBD2 (5 bases). This receptor was obtained from a middle-aged woman in good health and CMV-seronegative. Sequencing was carried out using PBMCs. CDR3 in amino acids: CASSRSAGGYNEQFF. The CDR3 DNA sequence: TGTGCCAGCAGTCGCTCGGCGGGCGGTTACAATGAGCAGTTCTTC.